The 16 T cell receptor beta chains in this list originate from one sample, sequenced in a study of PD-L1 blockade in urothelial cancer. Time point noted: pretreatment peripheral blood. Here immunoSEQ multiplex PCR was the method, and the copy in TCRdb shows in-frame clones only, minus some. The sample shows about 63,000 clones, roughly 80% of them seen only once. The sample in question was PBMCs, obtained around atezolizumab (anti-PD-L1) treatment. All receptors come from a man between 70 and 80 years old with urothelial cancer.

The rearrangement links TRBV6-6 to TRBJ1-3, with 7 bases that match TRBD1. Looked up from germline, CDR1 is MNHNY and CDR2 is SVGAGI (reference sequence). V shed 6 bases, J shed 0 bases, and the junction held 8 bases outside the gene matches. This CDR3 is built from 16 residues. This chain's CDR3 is CASRQWTGFSGNTIYF. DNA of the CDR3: TGTGCCAGCAGACAATGGACAGGATTCTCTGGAAACACCATATATTTT.

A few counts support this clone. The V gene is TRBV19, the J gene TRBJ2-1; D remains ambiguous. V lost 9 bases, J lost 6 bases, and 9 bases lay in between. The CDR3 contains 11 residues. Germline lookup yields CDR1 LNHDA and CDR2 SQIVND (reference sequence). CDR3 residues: CASATSNEQFF. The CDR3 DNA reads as TGTGCCAGCGCTACGTCCAATGAGCAGTTCTTC.

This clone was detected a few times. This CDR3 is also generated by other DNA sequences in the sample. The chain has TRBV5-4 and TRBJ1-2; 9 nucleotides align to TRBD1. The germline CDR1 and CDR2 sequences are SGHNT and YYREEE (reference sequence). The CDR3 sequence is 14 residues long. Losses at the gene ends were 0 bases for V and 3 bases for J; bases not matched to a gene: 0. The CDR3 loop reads CASSLGQGDYGYTF. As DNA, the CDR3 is TGTGCCAGCAGCTTGGGACAGGGGGACTATGGCTACACCTTC.

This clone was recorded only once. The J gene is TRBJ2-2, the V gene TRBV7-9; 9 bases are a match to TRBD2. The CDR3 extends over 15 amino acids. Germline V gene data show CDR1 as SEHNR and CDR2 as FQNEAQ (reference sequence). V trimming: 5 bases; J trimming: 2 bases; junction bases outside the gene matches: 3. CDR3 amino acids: CASSELAGNTGELFF. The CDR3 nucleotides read TGTGCCAGCAGCGAACTAGCGGGCAACACCGGGGAGCTGTTTTTT.

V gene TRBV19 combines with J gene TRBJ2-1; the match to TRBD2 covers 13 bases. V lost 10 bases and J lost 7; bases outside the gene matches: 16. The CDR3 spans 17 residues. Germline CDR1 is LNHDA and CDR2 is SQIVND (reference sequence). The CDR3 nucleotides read TGTGCCACCCGGACTAGCGGGGGCCCGATGATATGGAATGAGCAGTTCTTC. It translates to CATRTSGGPMIWNEQFF.

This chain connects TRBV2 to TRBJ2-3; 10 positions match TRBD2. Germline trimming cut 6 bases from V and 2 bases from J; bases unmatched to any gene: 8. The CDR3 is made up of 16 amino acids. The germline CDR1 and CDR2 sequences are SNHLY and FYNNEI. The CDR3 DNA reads TGTGCCAGCAGGAGGTGGCTAGCGGGAGCCACAGATACGCAGTATTTT. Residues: CASRRWLAGATDTQYF. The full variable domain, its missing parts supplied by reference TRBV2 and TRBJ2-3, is EPEVTQTPSHQVTQMGQEVILRCVPISNHLYFYWYRQILGQKVEFLVSFYNNEISEKSEIFDDQFSVERPDGSNFTLKIRSTKLEDSAMYFCASRRWLAGATDTQYFGPGTRLTVL.

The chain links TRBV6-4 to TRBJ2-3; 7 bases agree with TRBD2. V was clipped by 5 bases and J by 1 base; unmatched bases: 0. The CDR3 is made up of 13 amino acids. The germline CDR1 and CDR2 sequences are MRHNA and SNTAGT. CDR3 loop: CASSTSGTDTQYF. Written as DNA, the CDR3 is TGTGCCAGCAGTACTAGCGGCACAGATACGCAGTATTTT.

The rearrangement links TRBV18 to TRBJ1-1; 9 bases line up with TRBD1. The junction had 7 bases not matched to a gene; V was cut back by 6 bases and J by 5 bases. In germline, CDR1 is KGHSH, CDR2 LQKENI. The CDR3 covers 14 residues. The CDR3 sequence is CASSPSQGATEAFF. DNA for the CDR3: TGTGCCAGCTCGCCCTCACAGGGGGCGACTGAAGCTTTCTTT.

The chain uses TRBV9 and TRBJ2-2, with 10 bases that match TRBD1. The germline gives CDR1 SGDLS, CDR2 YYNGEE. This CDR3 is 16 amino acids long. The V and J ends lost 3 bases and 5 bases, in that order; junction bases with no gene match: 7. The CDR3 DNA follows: TGTGCCAGCAGCGCCTCGACAGGGGGCGGGACCGGGGAGCTGTTTTTT. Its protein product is CASSASTGGGTGELFF.

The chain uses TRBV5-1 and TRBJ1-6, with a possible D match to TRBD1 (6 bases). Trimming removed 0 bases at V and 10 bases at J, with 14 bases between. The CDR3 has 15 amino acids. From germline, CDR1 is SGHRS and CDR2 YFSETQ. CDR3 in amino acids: CASSLDGRGDSPLHF. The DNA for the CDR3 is TGCGCCAGCAGCTTGGATGGCAGGGGTGACTCACCCCTCCACTTT.

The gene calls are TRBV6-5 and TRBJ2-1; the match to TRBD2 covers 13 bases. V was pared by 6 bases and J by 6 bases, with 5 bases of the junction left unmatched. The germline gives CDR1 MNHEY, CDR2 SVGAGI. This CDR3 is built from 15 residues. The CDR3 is CASRSWTSGSNEQFF. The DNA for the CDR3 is TGTGCCAGCAGATCTTGGACTAGCGGGAGCAATGAGCAGTTCTTC.

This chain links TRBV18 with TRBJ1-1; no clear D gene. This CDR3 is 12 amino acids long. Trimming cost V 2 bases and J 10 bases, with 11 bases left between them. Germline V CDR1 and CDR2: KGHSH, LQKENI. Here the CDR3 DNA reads TGTGCCAGCTCACCAGAAAACCACGGAGCTTTCTTT. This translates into CASSPENHGAFF.

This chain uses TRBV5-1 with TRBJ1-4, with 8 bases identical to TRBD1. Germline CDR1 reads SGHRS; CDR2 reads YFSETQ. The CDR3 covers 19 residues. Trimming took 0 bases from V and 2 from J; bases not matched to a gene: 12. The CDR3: CASSLAVRAGGATNEKLFF. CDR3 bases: TGCGCCAGCAGCTTGGCCGTAAGGGCAGGGGGCGCGACTAATGAAAAACTGTTTTTT.

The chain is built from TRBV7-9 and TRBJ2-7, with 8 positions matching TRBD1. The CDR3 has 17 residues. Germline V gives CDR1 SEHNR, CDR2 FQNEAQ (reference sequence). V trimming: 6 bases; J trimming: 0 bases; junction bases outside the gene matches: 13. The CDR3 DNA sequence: TGTGCCAGCAGTTTCTCCGACAGGGGCAGGACCTCCTACGAGCAGTACTTC. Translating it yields CASSFSDRGRTSYEQYF. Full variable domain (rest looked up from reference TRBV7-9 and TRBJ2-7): DTGVSQNPRHKITKRGQNVTFRCDPISEHNRLYWYRQTLGQGPEFLTYFQNEAQLEKSRLLSDRFSAERPKGSFSTLEIQRTEQGDSAMYLCASSFSDRGRTSYEQYFGPGTRLTVT.

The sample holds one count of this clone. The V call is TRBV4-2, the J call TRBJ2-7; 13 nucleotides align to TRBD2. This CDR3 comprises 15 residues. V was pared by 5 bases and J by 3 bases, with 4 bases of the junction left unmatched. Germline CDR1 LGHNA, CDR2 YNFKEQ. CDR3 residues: CASSEGLAGNYEQYF. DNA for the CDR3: TGTGCCAGCAGCGAGGGACTAGCGGGAAACTACGAGCAGTACTTC.

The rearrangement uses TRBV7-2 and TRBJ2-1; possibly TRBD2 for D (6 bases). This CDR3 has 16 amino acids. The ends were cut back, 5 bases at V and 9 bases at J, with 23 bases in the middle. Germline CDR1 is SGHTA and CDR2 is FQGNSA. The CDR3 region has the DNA TGTGCCAGCAGCAAGGGACGGCGGCACCTGGGAGGTGAGCAGTTCTTC. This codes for CASSKGRRHLGGEQFF.